This T cell receptor beta chain came from a study of CD8 T cells in Susac syndrome. Study background: Among the sequenced Susac syndrome patients, roughly six had active disease while 8 or 9 were in remission. Patients with Susac syndrome were therapy-naive, treated with corticosteroids, or treated with intravenous immunoglobulin alone when blood was collected.

In its sample, this clonotype was seen once. The CDR3 covers 12 residues. Trimming cost V 4 bases and J 6 bases, with 10 bases left between them. Germline-derived CDR1 and CDR2 are SQVTM and ANQGSEA. Random hexamers served to reverse transcribe roughly 0.5 to 1 ug RNA. TCRdb called the immunoSEQ multiplex PCR reads again in MiXCR, with one record for every CDR3 protein. Altogether some 250,000 distinct CDR3 sequences are present, 96% being singletons, with the ten largest covering 0.08% to 0.11%. Patients with Susac syndrome met diagnostic criteria defined recently for definite or probable disease. This clonotype originated in a human donor with Susac syndrome. Source material: CD4+ T cells from PBMCs. The rearrangement uses TRBV29-1 and TRBJ2-1; no reliable D call. The CDR3 DNA is TGCAGCGTTGTCCGTGGACCCAATGAGCAGTTCTTC. Protein: CSVVRGPNEQFF.